Listed below are T cell receptor beta chains from one sample, sequenced in a study of identical twins. TCRdb reprocessed the 5' RACE reads via MiXCR and lists one record per CDR3 protein. This sample has around 340,000 distinct CDR3 sequences, with 8.5% to 10% found just once. The source material was naive T cells sorted from blood. The receptors derive from a woman aged 45-65 years in good health. CDR3s include the opening cysteine and the closing phenylalanine or tryptophan.

CARTTGTGGSGNTIYF,TRBV5-1,TRBJ1-3
CASSLGQGGSWSDTQYF,TRBV5-5,TRBJ2-3
CASRPGPPSTGELFF,TRBV12-3/TRBV12-4,TRBJ2-2
CASSLIVGTGELFF,TRBV5-1,TRBJ2-2
CSAREDGNQPQHF,TRBV20-1,TRBJ1-5
CSVDLGKAFF,TRBV29-1,TRBJ1-1
CATQGYNEQFF,TRBV24-1,TRBJ2-1
CASSQDYEGMNTGELFF,TRBV4-1,TRBJ2-2
CASSPHVGEGQFF,TRBV7-6,TRBJ2-1
CASSWISGRVETQYF,TRBV7-6,TRBJ2-5
CASRGGTSGGNEQFF,TRBV27,TRBJ2-1
CSVEGGAKNIQYF,TRBV29-1,TRBJ2-4
CASSHRQGADTEAFF,TRBV7-9,TRBJ1-1
CASSYFGTGGWETQYF,TRBV6-5,TRBJ2-5
CASSLFTWGSYNEQFF,TRBV27,TRBJ2-1
CASGRENEQFF,TRBV12-5,TRBJ2-1
CSLGGRLNEQFF,TRBV20-1,TRBJ2-1
CASSWGTGLNPGANVLTF,TRBV5-6,TRBJ2-6
CASSQGLAANNEQFF,TRBV3-1,TRBJ2-1
CASSPEYNEQFF,TRBV5-1,TRBJ2-1
CASSQDPGSSWYGYTF,TRBV4-1,TRBJ1-2
CSVETGLSSYEQYF,TRBV29-1,TRBJ2-7
CSAGTDQETQYF,TRBV20-1,TRBJ2-5
CASSTTSWETQYF,TRBV19,TRBJ2-5
CAISGGQERNTEAFF,TRBV10-3,TRBJ1-1
CASRDGQGGSLVYF,TRBV19,TRBJ2-7
CASSESLDYEQYF,TRBV10-1,TRBJ2-7